The 21 T cell receptor beta chains below all came from one sample that was sequenced in a study of blood T cell repertoires in COVID-19. Some clones are missing from TCRdb's copy, which holds only in-frame ones; the method was immunoSEQ multiplex PCR. The sample has 260,000 or so clones, about 87% seen once. The specimen was PBMCs or T cells enriched from blood (not recorded which). The source is a woman aged 40-49 years with acute COVID-19.

This clone was picked up one time. The CDR3 is CASSFLDWSSYNSPLHF. DNA of the CDR3: TGTGCCAGCAGTTTCCTGGACTGGAGCTCCTATAATTCACCCCTCCACTTT. The chain carries TRBV28 and TRBJ1-6, with unresolved D. The CDR3 spans 17 residues. Trimming removed 3 bases at V and 0 bases at J, with 12 bases between. Germline assignment: CDR1 MDHEN and CDR2 SYDVKM.

The rearrangement uses TRBV5-1 and TRBJ2-5, with 11 positions matching TRBD2. The germline V gene has CDR1 SGHRS and CDR2 YFSETQ. Losses at the gene ends were 4 bases for V and 5 bases for J; bases not matched to a gene: 13. The CDR3 loop spans 17 amino acids. The CDR3 nucleotides read TGCGCCAGCAGCGCTGGGAGGTTAGCGGGAGGGATGGAGACCCAGTACTTC. This codes for CASSAGRLAGGMETQYF.

The chain is built from TRBV7-9 and TRBJ1-2; D possibly corresponds to TRBD1 (5 bases). Germline-derived CDR1 and CDR2 are SEHNR and FQNEAQ (reference sequence). The ends were cut back, 2 bases at V and 3 bases at J, with 13 bases in the middle. The CDR3 totals 15 residues. The CDR3 here is CASSLIPRDYYGYTF. The CDR3 DNA is TGTGCCAGCAGCTTAATCCCCAGGGATTACTATGGCTACACCTTC. Supplemented by reference TRBV7-9 and TRBJ1-2, the full variable domain reads DTGVSQNPRHKITKRGQNVTFRCDPISEHNRLYWYRQTLGQGPEFLTYFQNEAQLEKSRLLSDRFSAERPKGSFSTLEIQRTEQGDSAMYLCASSLIPRDYYGYTFGSGTRLTVV.

The V and J genes are TRBV28 and TRBJ1-5; possible D gene TRBD1, 6 bases. This CDR3 region has 16 residues. The V end was cut by 5 bases, the J end by 8 bases, with 22 bases between. Germline CDR1 and CDR2: MDHEN and SYDVKM. The CDR3 DNA reads as TGTGCCAGCAGTAGTCGACAGGCCAGGTATCGAGAGCCCCAGCATTTT. It codes for CASSSRQARYREPQHF.

This chain links TRBV27 with TRBJ1-1; D possibly corresponds to TRBD1 (5 bases). CDR1 MNHEY and CDR2 SMNVEV come from the germline V gene (reference sequence). This CDR3 is 16 amino acids long. Trimming left V 2 bases short and J 5 bases short, with 18 bases between. Here the CDR3 DNA reads TGTGCCAGCAGTTTAGGGATATGGGGCCGTGGGACTGAAGCTTTCTTT. Its protein product is CASSLGIWGRGTEAFF.

The CDR3: CASRPGTGDTEAFF. In DNA form, the CDR3 reads TGTGCCAGCAGGCCCGGGACAGGGGACACTGAAGCTTTCTTT. The rearrangement joins TRBV14 to TRBJ1-1; 10 bases match TRBD1. There are 14 residues in the CDR3. J was trimmed by 3 bases and V by 6 bases; bases with no gene match: 4. CDR1 is SGHDN and CDR2 is FVKESK in the germline V gene.

The gene calls are TRBV10-1 and TRBJ2-1, with 13 bases identical to TRBD2. The ends lost 5 bases at V and 7 bases at J; junction bases unmatched: 8. The CDR3 loop spans 16 amino acids. Germline V gives CDR1 WNHNN, CDR2 SYGVQD (reference sequence). The CDR3 loop reads CASSSDGTSGTNEQFF. The CDR3 DNA follows: TGCGCCAGCAGTTCCGACGGGACTAGCGGGACTAATGAGCAGTTCTTC.

The V call is TRBV7-9, the J call TRBJ1-1, with TRBD1 identical over 7 bases. V lost 6 bases to trimming and J lost 5 bases; unmatched junction nucleotides: 9. The CDR3 loop spans 14 amino acids. The germline V gene encodes CDR1 SEHNR and CDR2 FQNEAQ (reference sequence). The CDR3 reads CASRQQGLGTEAFF. The CDR3 DNA follows: TGTGCCAGCAGACAACAGGGGTTGGGGACTGAAGCTTTCTTT.

The chain combines TRBV7-3 with TRBJ2-1, with 7 bases matching TRBD2. The CDR3 runs to 15 residues. The junction had 12 bases not matched to a gene; V was cut back by 4 bases and J by 9 bases. In germline, CDR1 is SGHTA, CDR2 FQGTGA. CDR3 nucleotide sequence: TGTGCCAGCAGCTCACTAGCGCTTGGAAGGGGTGAGCAGTTCTTC. Its translation: CASSSLALGRGEQFF. The whole variable domain, remainder taken from reference TRBV7-3 and TRBJ2-1, is GAGVSQTPSNKVTEKGKYVELRCDPISGHTALYWYRQSLGQGPEFLIYFQGTGAADDSGLPNDRFFAVRPEGSVSTLKIQRTERGDSAVYLCASSSLALGRGEQFFGPGTRLTVL.

Comment on this clone: The same CDR3 can be traced to other DNA sequences in this sample. The chain has TRBV5-4 and TRBJ1-6, with TRBD1 as a possible D gene (5 bases). The V end lost 4 bases, the J end lost 9 bases, and 11 bases lay between the germline ends. Germline V gene sequence: CDR1 SGHNT, CDR2 YYREEE (reference sequence). The CDR3 runs to 13 residues. CDR3 sequence: CASSPPGGSPLHF. Here the CDR3 DNA reads TGTGCCAGCAGCCCGCCGGGGGGTTCACCCCTCCACTTT.

This clone was seen only once. CDR3 DNA: TGTGCCTTAGGAAGGGGTGAAAAACTGTTTTTT. Translated: CALGRGEKLFF. This rearrangement joins TRBV30 to TRBJ1-4; D possibly corresponds to TRBD1 (5 bases). The V end was cut by 7 bases, the J end by 7 bases, with 10 bases between. CDR3 size: 11 residues. The germline gives CDR1 GTSNPN, CDR2 SVGIG (reference sequence).

V usage is TRBV9 and J usage is TRBJ2-1; D perhaps matches TRBD1 (6 bases). The CDR3 is 16 residues long. Germline-derived CDR1 and CDR2 are SGDLS and YYNGEE. V lost 3 bases and J lost 0, with 13 bases in between. Written as DNA, the CDR3 is TGTGCCAGCAGCGCCCGACAGGTTAGCTCCTACAATGAGCAGTTCTTC. Its translation is CASSARQVSSYNEQFF.

The chain couples TRBV3-1 (or the pseudogene TRBV3-2) to TRBJ2-5, with 9 bases that match TRBD2. Trimming took 2 bases from V and 5 from J; bases not matched to a gene: 3. CDR3 length equals 14 residues. The germline V gene has CDR1 LGHDT and CDR2 YNNKEL (reference sequence). CDR3 loop: CASSQLAGRETQYF. The CDR3 DNA reads TGTGCCAGCAGCCAACTAGCGGGAAGGGAGACCCAGTACTTC.

The gene calls are TRBV7-9 and TRBJ1-2; no definite D call. Germline-derived CDR1 and CDR2 are SEHNR and FQNEAQ (reference sequence). V gave up 4 bases and J gave up 7 bases, with 13 bases separating them. CDR3 length equals 13 residues. The CDR3 DNA follows: TGTGCCAGCAGCTCAGGATCAACCCTTGGCTACACCTTC. Translation: CASSSGSTLGYTF.

The V call is TRBV10-3, the J call TRBJ1-3; D remains ambiguous. Germline lookup yields CDR1 ENHRY and CDR2 SYGVKD. Trimming pared 4 bases from V and 0 bases from J, leaving 13 bases between. The CDR3 is 16 amino acids. The CDR3: CAISAPGTPSGNTIYF. Here the CDR3 DNA reads TGTGCCATCAGTGCCCCAGGAACCCCCTCTGGAAACACCATATATTTT.

This sequence joins TRBV5-8 and TRBJ2-5; D may be TRBD2 (6 bases). CDR1 is SGHTS, CDR2 YDEGEE, per germline. V was shortened by 1 base and J by 1 base, with 14 bases between the two germline ends. This CDR3 spans 16 amino acids. CDR3 sequence: CASSLRRGDVQETQYF. In DNA form, the CDR3 reads TGTGCCAGCAGCTTGAGGCGGGGCGACGTCCAAGAGACCCAGTACTTC.

This chain joins TRBV3-1 (or the pseudogene TRBV3-2) and TRBJ2-2; possible D gene TRBD2, 6 bases. Between the trimmed V and J ends, which lost 1 base and 4 bases, there was a span of 13 bases. CDR1 and CDR2 (germline): LGHDT, YNNKEL (reference sequence). The CDR3 sequence is 16 residues long. In nucleotides, the CDR3 is TGTGCCAGCAGCCAAGGTGGAGGGATGGGCACCGGGGAGCTGTTTTTT. Protein product: CASSQGGGMGTGELFF.

J is TRBJ1-2 and V is TRBV9; 7 bases are shared with TRBD1. Germline values: CDR1 SGDLS, CDR2 YYNGEE. This CDR3 is built from 18 residues. The V gene end was trimmed by 0 bases and the J gene end by 3 bases; junction bases not matched to a gene: 14. The CDR3 reads CASSVVGGQSIGDYGYTF. The CDR3 DNA reads TGTGCCAGCAGCGTAGTTGGGGGACAGTCGATTGGGGACTATGGCTACACCTTC.

The rearrangement uses TRBV3-1 (or the pseudogene TRBV3-2) and TRBJ1-5, with 9 bases lining up with TRBD1. The CDR3 extends over 15 amino acids. The V gene's germline CDR1 is LGHDT and CDR2 YNNKEL (reference sequence). Trimming removed 1 base from V and 4 bases from J; junction bases left unmatched: 2. The CDR3 DNA reads as TGTGCCAGCAGCCAAGCGGGGACAGGGAATCAGCCCCAGCATTTT. This encodes CASSQAGTGNQPQHF.

This rearrangement joins TRBV9 to TRBJ1-1, with D possibly matching TRBD1 (6 bases). Germline values: CDR1 SGDLS, CDR2 YYNGEE. V lost 4 bases and J lost 3, with 13 bases in between. The CDR3 spans 14 residues. The CDR3 DNA follows: TGTGCCAGCAGCCCAACAGGGTATCACACTGAAGCTTTCTTT. Its translation is CASSPTGYHTEAFF.

The J gene is TRBJ2-1, the V gene TRBV4-3; the match to TRBD2 covers 9 bases. The CDR3 loop spans 21 amino acids. The V segment lost 0 bases and the J segment 2 bases; nucleotides outside the gene matches: 17. Germline-derived CDR1 and CDR2 are LGHNA and YSLEER. The CDR3 region has the DNA TGCGCCAGCAGCCAAGAGTCGTGGCTAGCGGGGATCGGCGGGGCCTACAATGAGCAGTTCTTC. The encoded protein is CASSQESWLAGIGGAYNEQFF.